This TCR beta chain is from a study of Graves' ophthalmopathy and Graves' hyperthyroidism. The germline V and J ends were trimmed by 0 bases and 10 bases, with 10 bases remaining between them. There are 14 residues in the CDR3. Per germline, CDR1 SGHAT and CDR2 FQNNGV. Eligible hyperthyroidism cases comprised new diagnoses of under 2 months' duration in individuals aged 18 to 65. This clonotype occurred many times. Beta-chain TCR CDR3 regions were amplified from RNA transcripts. First-round RT-PCR used HTBI primers; second-round multiplex PCR followed. TCRdb recomputed calls from the multiplex PCR reads with MiXCR, one row per CDR3 protein. The table has a few hundred thousand distinct CDR3 sequences, about 16% seen once.

Specimen: peripheral blood. The chain joins TRBV11-2 to TRBJ1-6, with D possibly TRBD1 on 6 matching bases. The origin of this receptor is a woman aged 18 to 35 with stable Graves' hyperthyroidism. The CDR3 coding sequence is TGTGCCAGCAGCTTAGATCCAGGGGAATCACCCCTCCACTTT. Amino acids: CASSLDPGESPLHF. Variable domain in full (rest from reference TRBV11-2 and TRBJ1-6): EAGVAQSPRYKIIEKRQSVAFWCNPISGHATLYWYQQILGQGPKLLIQFQNNGVVDDSQLPKDRFSAERLKGVDSTLKIQPAKLEDSAVYLCASSLDPGESPLHFGNGTRLTVT.